The 29 T cell receptor beta chains below all came from one sample that was sequenced in a study of blood T cell repertoires in COVID-19. The table came from immunoSEQ multiplex PCR; TCRdb's copy has only in-frame clones and leaves some out. The sample records just over 650,000 clones, about nine tenths being singletons. The specimen was peripheral blood. These receptors were taken from a woman between 18 and 29 years old with acute or convalescent COVID-19.

The chain couples TRBV7-2 to TRBJ2-7, with 11 bases identical to TRBD1. The CDR3 sequence is 13 residues long. Germline trimming cut 8 bases from V and 5 bases from J; bases unmatched to any gene: 5. The germline CDR1 and CDR2 sequences are SGHTA and FQGNSA. CDR3 region: CASAGTGGHEQYF. The CDR3 DNA reads as TGTGCCAGCGCCGGGACAGGGGGTCACGAGCAGTACTTC.

The chain uses TRBV6-5 and TRBJ1-1, with TRBD1 identical over 7 bases. CDR1 and CDR2 from the germline V gene are MNHEY and SVGAGI. The CDR3 has 15 amino acids. V dropped 0 bases and J dropped 3; count of bases not matched to a gene: 4. The CDR3 region is CASSYSIRGDTEAFF. The CDR3 bases are TGTGCCAGCAGTTACTCGATCAGGGGGGACACTGAAGCTTTCTTT.

The chain recombines TRBV3-1 (or the pseudogene TRBV3-2) with TRBJ1-2, with 9 bases identical to TRBD1. V lost 4 bases and J lost 8; bases outside the gene matches: 11. Germline-derived CDR1 and CDR2 are LGHDT and YNNKEL (reference sequence). The length of the CDR3 is 15 residues. CDR3 region: CASSPVAGTGRGYTF. The CDR3 DNA follows: TGTGCCAGCAGCCCGGTCGCCGGGACAGGGAGAGGCTACACCTTC.

This chain connects TRBV7-9 to TRBJ2-7; possibly TRBD2 for D (6 bases). The germline V gene encodes CDR1 SEHNR and CDR2 FQNEAQ (reference sequence). This CDR3 comprises 12 residues. V was pared by 1 base and J by 5 bases, with 6 bases between. As DNA, the CDR3 is TGTGCCAGCAGCTTAGGGGGGGACGAGCAGTACTTC. The encoded protein is CASSLGGDEQYF.

The V call is TRBV5-1, the J call TRBJ2-1, with 11 bases that match TRBD1. V lost 7 bases to trimming and J lost 4 bases; unmatched junction nucleotides: 1. CDR3 size: 13 residues. Germline assignment: CDR1 SGHRS and CDR2 YFSETQ. The CDR3 loop is CASGTGGYNEQFF. The CDR3 DNA is TGCGCCAGCGGGACAGGGGGGTACAATGAGCAGTTCTTC.

In its sample, this clone was seen a few times. V gene TRBV7-9 combines with J gene TRBJ2-7, with 7 bases identical to TRBD1. The CDR3 is 12 amino acids. With 5 bases clipped from V and 6 bases from J, the junction kept 4 bases outside the gene matches. In germline, CDR1 is SEHNR, CDR2 FQNEAQ (reference sequence). The CDR3 loop is CASSTGTVEQYF. CDR3 nucleotides: TGTGCCAGCAGCACCGGGACAGTCGAGCAGTACTTC. The variable domain in full, completed from reference TRBV7-9 and TRBJ2-7, reads DTGVSQNPRHKITKRGQNVTFRCDPISEHNRLYWYRQTLGQGPEFLTYFQNEAQLEKSRLLSDRFSAERPKGSFSTLEIQRTEQGDSAMYLCASSTGTVEQYFGPGTRLTVT.

The chain joins TRBV29-1 to TRBJ2-7, with D tentatively TRBD1 (5 bases). CDR3 size: 14 residues. The V gene's germline CDR1 is SQVTM and CDR2 ANQGSEA. Trimming removed 4 bases from V and 6 bases from J, with 19 bases in between. The CDR3 spells CSVGAVTGFGEQYF. The CDR3 DNA is TGCAGCGTTGGGGCTGTAACAGGTTTTGGCGAGCAGTACTTC.

V is TRBV27 and J is TRBJ1-4, with 7 bases lining up with TRBD1. This CDR3 spans 17 amino acids. Trimming took 5 bases from V and 7 from J; bases not matched to a gene: 16. Germline V gene sequence: CDR1 MNHEY, CDR2 SMNVEV (reference sequence). Here the CDR3 reads CASSPQSPGGSSEKLFF. CDR3 coding DNA: TGTGCCAGCAGTCCCCAATCCCCAGGGGGGAGTAGTGAAAAACTGTTTTTT.

V is TRBV27 and J is TRBJ1-1, with D possibly being TRBD1 (6 bases). This CDR3 spans 14 amino acids. Germline CDR1 is MNHEY and CDR2 is SMNVEV (reference sequence). The V and J ends lost 6 bases and 6 bases respectively, with 17 bases between them. CDR3 region: CASRPGGGGPEAFF. The DNA of the CDR3 is TGTGCCAGCAGGCCTGGGGGAGGGGGGCCTGAAGCTTTCTTT.

V gene TRBV30 combines with J gene TRBJ1-5; D remains ambiguous. Germline V CDR1 and CDR2: GTSNPN, SVGIG (reference sequence). V was clipped by 2 bases and J by 6 bases, with 14 bases between them. The CDR3 extends over 14 amino acids. CDR3 sequence reads: CAWSSGKEGQPQHF. DNA of the CDR3: TGTGCCTGGAGTAGCGGAAAAGAGGGTCAGCCCCAGCATTTT.

This clone was detected only once. This chain joins TRBV7-9 and TRBJ2-1, with 10 positions matching TRBD2. With 0 bases clipped from V and 9 bases from J, the junction kept 2 bases outside the gene matches. From germline, CDR1 is SEHNR and CDR2 FQNEAQ (reference sequence). The CDR3 sequence is 14 residues long. The CDR3 DNA is TGTGCCAGCAGCTTAGCAGCGGGGGGGCTTGAGCAGTTCTTC. Its translation is CASSLAAGGLEQFF.

The V gene is TRBV11-2, the J gene TRBJ1-1; 10 positions match TRBD1. The CDR3 has 16 residues. From germline, CDR1 is SGHAT and CDR2 FQNNGV. V lost 1 base and J lost 3; bases outside the gene matches: 5. The CDR3 loop is CASSLAGQGVYTEAFF. Here the CDR3 DNA reads TGTGCCAGCAGCTTAGCCGGACAGGGGGTTTACACTGAAGCTTTCTTT.

The chain uses TRBV5-1 and TRBJ1-1, with D maybe TRBD1 (6 bases). The CDR3 sequence is 12 residues long. Germline lookup yields CDR1 SGHRS and CDR2 YFSETQ. Trimming stripped 6 bases from V and 4 bases from J, with 10 bases between. The CDR3 sequence is CASTGVGTEAFF. The CDR3 DNA follows: TGCGCCAGCACAGGGGTTGGCACTGAAGCTTTCTTT.

The chain combines TRBV7-2 with TRBJ2-3; 7 bases fit TRBD1. V trimming: 5 bases; J trimming: 7 bases; junction bases outside the gene matches: 15. The CDR3 has 16 amino acids. Germline V gene data show CDR1 as SGHTA and CDR2 as FQGNSA. CDR3 loop: CASSPTGATFLNTQYF. Here the CDR3 DNA reads TGTGCCAGCAGCCCTACAGGGGCCACCTTTTTGAATACGCAGTATTTT.

This CDR3 is CASSALQTDWDEQYF. The CDR3, as DNA: TGTGCCAGCTCAGCTTTACAGACAGACTGGGACGAGCAGTACTTC. V is TRBV18 and J is TRBJ2-7, with D possibly TRBD1 on 5 matching bases. This CDR3 is 15 amino acids long. V gave up 5 bases and J gave up 5 bases, with 19 bases separating them. Germline-derived CDR1 and CDR2 are KGHSH and LQKENI.

This clone was found once. The CDR3 loop is CASSSRLSGGYTQYF. In DNA form, the CDR3 reads TGTGCCAGCAGCTCCCGTTTAAGCGGGGGGTATACGCAGTATTTT. The V gene is TRBV14, the J gene TRBJ2-3; TRBD2 matches 9 bases. The trim removed 5 bases at V and 7 bases at J, leaving 10 bases unmatched. This CDR3 region has 15 residues. Germline CDR1 and CDR2: SGHDN and FVKESK.

The rearrangement joins TRBV6-4 to TRBJ1-5; 10 bases fit TRBD1. The J segment lost 6 bases and the V segment lost 0 bases, leaving 5 bases of the junction unmatched. The CDR3 loop spans 16 amino acids. The V gene's germline CDR1 is MRHNA and CDR2 SNTAGT. In DNA, the CDR3 is TGTGCCAGCAGTGACTCCGAGGACAGGGGGACTCAGCCCCAGCATTTT. Its protein product is CASSDSEDRGTQPQHF.

The chain is built from TRBV18 and TRBJ1-3; D may be TRBD1 (5 bases). With 2 bases removed from V and 2 bases from J, the gap between germline ends came to 16 bases. Germline values: CDR1 KGHSH, CDR2 LQKENI. This CDR3 spans 17 amino acids. This CDR3 is CASSPMAGIRAGNTIYF. The CDR3 DNA is TGTGCCAGCTCACCAATGGCGGGGATCAGGGCTGGAAACACCATATATTTT.

The chain is built from TRBV7-8 and TRBJ2-2; D may be TRBD2 (6 bases). Trimming removed 1 base from V and 7 bases from J, with 16 bases in between. Germline lookup yields CDR1 SGHVS and CDR2 FQNEAQ. CDR3 length: 16 residues. This chain's CDR3 is CASSLGRMAGFGELFF. Here the CDR3 DNA reads TGTGCCAGCAGCTTAGGCCGGATGGCGGGGTTCGGGGAGCTGTTTTTT.

In nucleotides, the CDR3 is TGTGCCTGGAGTCAGGTCCCTCCTAACTATGGCTACACCTTC. Translated: CAWSQVPPNYGYTF. This rearrangement joins TRBV30 to TRBJ1-2; no clear D. The CDR3 is 14 residues long. The germline V gene has CDR1 GTSNPN and CDR2 SVGIG (reference sequence). V was trimmed by 2 bases and J by 0 bases, leaving 10 bases between them. Using reference TRBV30 and TRBJ1-2 for the parts outside the CDR3, the full variable domain is SQTIHQWPATLVQPVGSPLSLECTVEGTSNPNLYWYRQAAGRGLQLLFYSVGIGQISSEVPQNLSASRPQDRQFILSSKKLLLSDSGFYLCAWSQVPPNYGYTFGSGTRLTVV.

This chain uses TRBV5-1 with TRBJ1-1; tentative D call: TRBD1 (5 bases). Trimming took off 0 bases at V and 3 bases at J, with 9 bases between the two ends. The germline V gene encodes CDR1 SGHRS and CDR2 YFSETQ. This CDR3 is built from 14 residues. In DNA form, the CDR3 reads TGCGCCAGCAGCTTGGGCAGGGCCTACACTGAAGCTTTCTTT. Protein sequence: CASSLGRAYTEAFF.

In this sample, this clone turned up a few times. The rearrangement uses TRBV30 and TRBJ1-2, with D perhaps matching TRBD1 (6 bases). The germline gives CDR1 GTSNPN, CDR2 SVGIG (reference sequence). The CDR3 spans 12 residues. Trimming took 6 bases from V and 7 from J, leaving 15 bases between them. The CDR3 here is CACRTGWAGYTF. CDR3 nucleotide sequence: TGTGCCTGCCGCACAGGGTGGGCTGGCTACACCTTC.

This clone has a single count. The chain recombines TRBV19 with TRBJ2-7; 7 bases map to TRBD1. V lost 7 bases to trimming and J lost 4 bases; unmatched junction nucleotides: 19. The CDR3 totals 17 residues. Germline CDR1 LNHDA, CDR2 SQIVND (reference sequence). The CDR3 loop is CASTLPHRGQGDYEQYF. Here the CDR3 DNA reads TGTGCCAGTACACTCCCCCACCGTGGTCAGGGGGATTACGAGCAGTACTTC. The whole variable domain, filled in from reference TRBV19 and TRBJ2-7, reads DGGITQSPKYLFRKEGQNVTLSCEQNLNHDAMYWYRQDPGQGLRLIYYSQIVNDFQKGDIAEGYSVSREKKESFPLTVTSAQKNPTAFYLCASTLPHRGQGDYEQYFGPGTRLTVT.

V is TRBV6-2 or TRBV6-3 and J is TRBJ1-1; D gene unclear. The CDR3 is 13 residues long. V lost 0 bases and J 7 bases, leaving 9 bases between the germline ends. CDR1 MNHEY and CDR2 SVGEGT come from the germline V gene. The CDR3 region has the DNA TGTGCCAGCAGTTACTCTGGGCCAGGTGAAGCTTTCTTT. It yields the protein CASSYSGPGEAFF.

The chain uses TRBV3-1 (or the pseudogene TRBV3-2) and TRBJ2-3, with a possible D match to TRBD2 (6 bases). Trimming removed 4 bases at V and 0 bases at J, with 11 bases between. Germline V gene sequence: CDR1 LGHDT, CDR2 YNNKEL (reference sequence). The CDR3 runs to 15 residues. The CDR3 coding sequence is TGTGCCAGCAGCCTCCTGGCGGGGAGCACAGATACGCAGTATTTT. Its protein product is CASSLLAGSTDTQYF.

The rearrangement links TRBV4-3 to TRBJ2-3; perhaps TRBD2 as D (6 bases). Germline V gene sequence: CDR1 LGHNA, CDR2 YSLEER. Trimming shortened V by 1 base and J by 4 bases, and 9 bases separated the two germline ends. The CDR3 covers 14 residues. CDR3 amino acids: CASSQVWEADTQYF. The CDR3 nucleotides read TGCGCCAGCAGCCAAGTCTGGGAGGCAGATACGCAGTATTTT.

This clone was counted a few times. The V gene is TRBV2, the J gene TRBJ2-1, with 10 bases that match TRBD1. CDR1 is SNHLY and CDR2 is FYNNEI in the germline V gene. With V trimmed by 6 bases and J by 7 bases, 6 bases remained unmatched. This CDR3 contains 14 residues. This CDR3 reads CASRAGQGVNEQFF. In DNA form, the CDR3 reads TGTGCCAGCAGGGCAGGACAGGGGGTTAATGAGCAGTTCTTC.

The chain's CDR3 is CASSERGISTDTQYF. CDR3 coding DNA: TGTGCCAGCAGTGAAAGGGGGATTAGCACAGATACGCAGTATTTT. The chain is built from TRBV2 and TRBJ2-3; D is possibly TRBD1 (6 bases). In germline, CDR1 is SNHLY, CDR2 FYNNEI. With 2 bases removed from V and 0 bases from J, the gap between germline ends came to 9 bases. This CDR3 contains 15 residues.

Only a few counts were recorded for this clone. The V and J genes are TRBV7-2 and TRBJ1-2, with TRBD1 identical over 10 bases. Per germline, CDR1 SGHTA and CDR2 FQGNSA. This CDR3 region has 15 residues. J gave up 8 bases and V 5 bases, and 11 bases lay outside the gene matches. The CDR3 reads CASSAETGGSWGYTF. In nucleotides, the CDR3 is TGTGCCAGCAGCGCTGAGACAGGGGGCAGTTGGGGCTACACCTTC. The variable domain in full, completed from reference TRBV7-2 and TRBJ1-2, reads GAGVSQSPSNKVTEKGKDVELRCDPISGHTALYWYRQSLGQGLEFLIYFQGNSAPDKSGLPSDRFSAERTGGSVSTLTIQRTQQEDSAVYLCASSAETGGSWGYTFGSGTRLTVV.